Each of the 13 T cell receptor beta chains below was sequenced from the same sample in a study of cytomegalovirus exposure and HLA in healthy donors. This PCR relied on a set of 60 Vbeta primers and 13 Jbeta primers. Assay used: immunoSEQ multiplex PCR; TCRdb lists only in-frame clones, some missing. The sample shows about 130,000 clones, about three quarters of them seen only once. Sample: PBMCs. The receptors originated from a human donor in good health.

This clone has just one count. The rearrangement joins TRBV7-3 to TRBJ2-7; 9 bases align to TRBD2. With 5 bases clipped from V and 2 bases from J, the junction kept 16 bases outside the gene matches. This CDR3 spans 18 amino acids. The germline V gene encodes CDR1 SGHTA and CDR2 FQGTGA. CDR3 sequence reads: CASSTRGTSSQAPYEQYF. The CDR3, as DNA: TGTGCCAGCAGCACAAGGGGGACTAGCTCCCAGGCACCCTACGAGCAGTACTTC.

This clone was seen a handful of times. The chain carries TRBV7-9 and TRBJ1-5; D is perhaps TRBD1 (5 bases). Germline lookup yields CDR1 SEHNR and CDR2 FQNEAQ (reference sequence). The CDR3 has 16 amino acids. V was clipped by 3 bases and J by 4 bases, with 16 bases between them. The CDR3: CASSLGGSPWNQPQHF. Written as DNA, the CDR3 is TGTGCCAGCAGCTTGGGGGGTAGCCCTTGGAATCAGCCCCAGCATTTT.

This clone has a single count. The chain employs TRBV7-6 and TRBJ2-7; a weak D match, TRBD2 (6 bases). The V end lost 5 bases, the J end lost 2 bases, and 13 bases lay between the germline ends. Germline V gene sequence: CDR1 SGHVS, CDR2 FNYEAQ. The CDR3 loop spans 14 amino acids. CDR3 residues: CASSETPGAYEQYF. CDR3 sequence (DNA): TGTGCCAGCAGCGAAACACCGGGGGCCTACGAGCAGTACTTC.

This clone was counted only a few times. This rearrangement joins TRBV6-1 to TRBJ1-3; D remains unclear. The germline CDR1 and CDR2 sequences are MNHNS and SASEGT. The CDR3 has 16 residues. V lost 0 bases to trimming and J lost 2 bases, with 11 bases between them. The CDR3 DNA reads as TGTGCCAGCAGTGAAGCGCCCGGGTTCGCTGGAAACACCATATATTTT. This codes for CASSEAPGFAGNTIYF.

The chain is built from TRBV18 and TRBJ2-5; possibly TRBD1 for D (6 bases). With the DNA end fitting TRBJ2-7 better, the J assignment may be wrong. The CDR3 runs 11 residues. Per the germline V gene, CDR1 is KGHSH and CDR2 is LQKENI. CDR3 loop: CASSQGDEQYF. The CDR3 nucleotides read TGTGCCAGCTCACAGGGGGACGAGCAGTACTTC.

Here the CDR3 reads CASSRQGNTEAFF. For the CDR3, the DNA is TGTGCCAGCAGTAGACAGGGGAACACTGAAGCTTTCTTT. The chain recombines TRBV9 with TRBJ1-1, with 7 bases that match TRBD1. With V trimmed by 5 bases and J by 1 base, 2 bases remained unmatched. This CDR3 has 13 amino acids. Germline CDR1 reads SGDLS; CDR2 reads YYNGEE. The full variable domain, completed using reference TRBV9 and TRBJ1-1, is DSGVTQTPKHLITATGQRVTLRCSPRSGDLSVYWYQQSLDQGLQFLIQYYNGEERAKGNILERFSAQQFPDLHSELNLSSLELGDSALYFCASSRQGNTEAFFGQGTRLTVV.

The gene calls are TRBV5-1 and TRBJ2-7; a possible D gene is TRBD2 (6 bases). The germline gives CDR1 SGHRS, CDR2 YFSETQ. The V end was cut by 6 bases, the J end by 4 bases, with 17 bases between. This CDR3 is built from 14 residues. The CDR3: CASTPGLPPYEQYF. The CDR3 DNA is TGCGCCAGCACCCCGGGACTTCCACCTTACGAGCAGTACTTC.

The V gene is TRBV5-1, the J gene TRBJ1-2, with D uncertain. The CDR3 has 16 amino acids. V was cut by 0 bases and J by 6 bases, with 18 bases left in between. The germline V gene encodes CDR1 SGHRS and CDR2 YFSETQ. Written as DNA, the CDR3 is TGCGCCAGCAGCTTGGCCGGGGAAGGGTTGGGCGATGGCTACACCTTC. Its translation: CASSLAGEGLGDGYTF.

The chain couples TRBV28 to TRBJ1-2, with no clear D. Germline V gene lookup returns CDR1 MDHEN and CDR2 SYDVKM. This CDR3 region has 14 residues. V lost 2 bases and J 4 bases, leaving 11 bases between the germline ends. The CDR3 DNA sequence: TGTGCCAGCAGTTTAGGGCCAAGAAGCTATGGCTACACCTTC. Translated: CASSLGPRSYGYTF.

This clone was counted a few times. The chain is built from TRBV5-6 and TRBJ1-4; D unclear. The CDR3 extends over 15 amino acids. Germline V gene sequence: CDR1 SGHDT, CDR2 YYEEEE. V dropped 1 base and J dropped 5 bases, with 12 bases sitting between them. CDR3: CASSLRRMLNEKLFF. In DNA form, the CDR3 reads TGTGCCAGCAGCTTGCGGCGGATGTTGAATGAAAAACTGTTTTTT.

This chain links TRBV7-3 with TRBJ2-1, with TRBD2 as a possible D gene (6 bases). Germline V gene sequence: CDR1 SGHTA, CDR2 FQGTGA. Between the trimmed V and J ends, which lost 5 bases and 5 bases, there was a span of 19 bases. The CDR3 runs 16 residues. Here the CDR3 reads CASSPLGSGRNNEQFF. The CDR3 DNA reads as TGTGCCAGCAGCCCCCTCGGCAGCGGGCGAAACAATGAGCAGTTCTTC.

This clone was recorded once. The V gene is TRBV11-3, the J gene TRBJ2-5; 8 bases match TRBD2. Germline V gene data show CDR1 as SGHNT and CDR2 as YENEEA. With 2 bases clipped from V and 1 base from J, the junction kept 6 bases outside the gene matches. The CDR3 has 16 amino acids. The CDR3 region has the DNA TGTGCCAGCAGCTTAAGTTCGCGGGGGGCCCAAGAGACCCAGTACTTC. Protein: CASSLSSRGAQETQYF.

This chain links TRBV11-2 with TRBJ1-2, with D possibly matching TRBD1 (5 bases). This CDR3 region has 15 residues. V lost 0 bases and J lost 5, with 13 bases in between. Germline CDR1 reads SGHAT; CDR2 reads FQNNGV. CDR3 protein: CASSLDQGWGYGYTF. For the CDR3, the DNA is TGTGCCAGCAGCTTAGATCAGGGTTGGGGTTATGGCTACACCTTC.